The rows below give T cell receptor beta chains drawn from one sample of a study of blood T cell repertoires in COVID-19. TCRdb's copy holds only in-frame clones and misses some; the assay was immunoSEQ multiplex PCR. Of some 200,000 clones detected, around 89% appear once; the ten largest clones hold approximately 1.6%. Sequenced sample: peripheral blood. All receptors derive from a man aged 65-85 years with acute or convalescent COVID-19. Each CDR3 is given with its conserved first and last residue. Each record gives: J gene, V gene, D gene, clone size, CDR3 protein, CDR3 DNA. D genes are given only for firm matches. Part of the rows lack a size; the others show once, few, many or a class for expanded clones.

>TRBJ1-6|TRBV27|TRBD1|-
CASKPRDRVGSPLHF
TGTGCCAGCAAACCCCGGGACAGGGTAGGATCACCCCTCCACTTT
>TRBJ1-1|TRBV5-5|-|few
CASSLVAGVNTEAFF
TGTGCCAGCAGCTTGGTCGCAGGGGTGAACACTGAAGCTTTCTTT
>TRBJ2-4|TRBV6-5|-|once
CASRDQAKNIQYF
TGTGCCAGCCGGGATCAAGCCAAAAACATTCAGTACTTC
>TRBJ2-7|TRBV12-5|-|-
CASGLNYEQYF
TGTGCTAGTGGTCTAAACTACGAGCAGTACTTC
>TRBJ2-5|TRBV5-6|TRBD1|-
CASSFPGQGRETQYF
TGTGCCAGCAGCTTTCCGGGACAGGGTAGGGAGACCCAGTACTTC
>TRBJ1-1|TRBV19|TRBD1|-
CASSKRQGRNTEAFF
TGTGCCAGTAGTAAGAGACAGGGGAGGAACACTGAAGCTTTCTTT
>TRBJ2-7|TRBV19|TRBD2|-
CASSLAGAYEQYF
TGTGCCAGTAGCCTAGCGGGAGCCTACGAGCAGTACTTC
>TRBJ2-5|TRBV9|TRBD2|-
CASSVGSSGSETQYF
TGTGCCAGCAGCGTAGGGTCTAGCGGGAGTGAGACCCAGTACTTC
>TRBJ1-1|TRBV30|-|-
CAWNMNTEAFF
TGTGCCTGGAATATGAACACTGAAGCTTTCTTT
>TRBJ1-4|TRBV10-1|TRBD1|-
CASRYPDRDVLTTNEKLFF
TGCGCCAGCAGATATCCAGACAGGGATGTTCTCACCACTAATGAAAAACTGTTTTTT
>TRBJ2-1|TRBV3-1/TRBV3-2|-|few
CASSQRGGNNEQFF
TGTGCCAGCAGCCAAAGGGGCGGAAACAATGAGCAGTTCTTC
>TRBJ1-4|TRBV15|-|-
CATSTLVATNEKLFF
TGTGCCACCAGCACATTAGTTGCAACTAATGAAAAACTGTTTTTT
>TRBJ2-2|TRBV5-1|TRBD2|-
CASSGSGSSFSGELFF
TGCGCCAGCAGCGGTAGCGGGAGTTCTTTCAGCGGGGAGCTGTTTTTT
>TRBJ2-3|TRBV7-8|TRBD2|-
CASSLGLAQLDTQYF
TGTGCCAGCAGCTTAGGACTAGCTCAGTTAGATACGCAGTATTTT
>TRBJ2-6|TRBV24-1|-|few
CATSSFLSGANVLTF
TGTGCCACCTCGTCGTTTCTTTCCGGGGCCAACGTCCTGACTTTC
>TRBJ1-1|TRBV3-1/TRBV3-2|TRBD1|-
CASSLRQGGTEAFF
TGTGCCAGCAGCCTACGACAGGGGGGCACTGAAGCTTTCTTT
>TRBJ1-2|TRBV5-1|-|-
CASRIQEEYGYTF
TGCGCCAGCAGGATACAGGAAGAATATGGCTACACCTTC
>TRBJ2-7|TRBV3-1/TRBV3-2|TRBD2|-
CASSRPLAGPYEQYF
TGTGCCAGCAGCCGACCTCTAGCGGGACCCTACGAGCAGTACTTC
>TRBJ2-5|TRBV11-2|-|-
CASSPSGNSAGEETQYF
TGTGCCAGCAGCCCGAGTGGAAATTCCGCCGGGGAGGAGACCCAGTACTTC
>TRBJ2-1|TRBV6-5|-|-
CASRGVNYNEQFF
TGTGCCAGCAGAGGGGTAAACTACAATGAGCAGTTCTTC
>TRBJ2-2|TRBV19|-|-
CASMVVVGLYTGELFF
TGTGCCAGTATGGTTGTGGTGGGACTGTACACCGGGGAGCTGTTTTTT
>TRBJ1-1|TRBV6-5|TRBD1|-
CASSWTGNTEAFF
TGTGCCAGCAGTTGGACAGGGAACACTGAAGCTTTCTTT
>TRBJ1-1|TRBV7-3|-|-
CASSPTVNTEAFF
TGTGCCAGCAGCCCAACAGTGAACACTGAAGCTTTCTTT
>TRBJ2-5|TRBV11-1|-|-
CASRPTDRETQYF
TGTGCCAGCAGGCCCACAGATCGGGAGACCCAGTACTTC
>TRBJ2-1|TRBV19|TRBD2|-
CASSTSGRARYNEQFF
TGTGCCAGTAGTACCAGCGGGAGGGCCAGATACAATGAGCAGTTCTTC
>TRBJ2-1|TRBV27|TRBD1|-
CASSFGQVGINEQFF
TGTGCCAGCAGTTTCGGACAGGTCGGAATCAATGAGCAGTTCTTC
>TRBJ1-5|TRBV4-1|-|once
CASSQVVRGNQPQHF
TGCGCCAGCAGCCAAGTAGTTCGGGGCAATCAGCCCCAGCATTTT